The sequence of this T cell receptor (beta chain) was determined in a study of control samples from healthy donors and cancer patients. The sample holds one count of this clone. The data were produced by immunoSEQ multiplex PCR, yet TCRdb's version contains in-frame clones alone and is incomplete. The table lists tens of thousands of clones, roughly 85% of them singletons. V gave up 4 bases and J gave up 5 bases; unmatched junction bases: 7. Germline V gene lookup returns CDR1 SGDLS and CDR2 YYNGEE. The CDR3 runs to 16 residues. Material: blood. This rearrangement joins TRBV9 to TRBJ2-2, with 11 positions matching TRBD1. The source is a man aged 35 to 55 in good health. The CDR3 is CASSPWGTGGTGELFF. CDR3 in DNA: TGTGCCAGCAGCCCCTGGGGGACAGGGGGGACCGGGGAGCTGTTTTTT. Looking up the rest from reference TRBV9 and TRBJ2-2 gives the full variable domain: DSGVTQTPKHLITATGQRVTLRCSPRSGDLSVYWYQQSLDQGLQFLIQYYNGEERAKGNILERFSAQQFPDLHSELNLSSLELGDSALYFCASSPWGTGGTGELFFGEGSRLTVL.